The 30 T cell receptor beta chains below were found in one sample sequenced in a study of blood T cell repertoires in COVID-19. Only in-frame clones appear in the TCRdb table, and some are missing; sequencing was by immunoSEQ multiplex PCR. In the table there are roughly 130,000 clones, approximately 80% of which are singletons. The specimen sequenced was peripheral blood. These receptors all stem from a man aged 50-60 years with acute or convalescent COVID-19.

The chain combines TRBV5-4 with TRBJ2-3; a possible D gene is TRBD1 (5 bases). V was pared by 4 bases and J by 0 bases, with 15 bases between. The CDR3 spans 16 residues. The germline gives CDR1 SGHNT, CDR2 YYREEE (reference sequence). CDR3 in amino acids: CASSPGQLHSTDTQYF. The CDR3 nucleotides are TGTGCCAGCAGCCCCGGACAACTACATAGCACAGATACGCAGTATTTT.

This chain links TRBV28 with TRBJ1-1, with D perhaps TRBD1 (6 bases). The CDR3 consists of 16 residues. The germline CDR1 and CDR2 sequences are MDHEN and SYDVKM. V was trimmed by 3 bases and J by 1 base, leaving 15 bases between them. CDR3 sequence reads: CASSFEGESWNTEAFF. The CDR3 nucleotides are TGTGCCAGCAGTTTCGAGGGGGAGAGTTGGAACACTGAAGCTTTCTTT.

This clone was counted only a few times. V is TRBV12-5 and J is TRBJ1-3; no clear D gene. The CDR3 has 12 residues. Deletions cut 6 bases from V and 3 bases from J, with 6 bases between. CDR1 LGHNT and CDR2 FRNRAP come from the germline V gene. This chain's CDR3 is CASGTRGNTIYF. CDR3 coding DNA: TGTGCTAGTGGGACTCGTGGAAACACCATATATTTT.

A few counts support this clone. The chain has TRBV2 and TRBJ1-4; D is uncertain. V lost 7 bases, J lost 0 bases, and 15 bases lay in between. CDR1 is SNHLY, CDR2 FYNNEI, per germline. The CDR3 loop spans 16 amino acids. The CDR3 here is CASTSLEAATNEKLFF. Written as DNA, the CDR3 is TGTGCCAGCACCTCCCTGGAGGCCGCAACTAATGAAAAACTGTTTTTT.

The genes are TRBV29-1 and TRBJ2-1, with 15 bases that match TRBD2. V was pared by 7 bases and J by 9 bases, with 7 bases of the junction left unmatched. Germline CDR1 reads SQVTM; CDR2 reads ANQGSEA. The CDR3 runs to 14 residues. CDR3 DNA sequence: TGCAGCGCTACGGGACTAGCGGGGGGAAGTGAGCAGTTCTTC. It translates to CSATGLAGGSEQFF.

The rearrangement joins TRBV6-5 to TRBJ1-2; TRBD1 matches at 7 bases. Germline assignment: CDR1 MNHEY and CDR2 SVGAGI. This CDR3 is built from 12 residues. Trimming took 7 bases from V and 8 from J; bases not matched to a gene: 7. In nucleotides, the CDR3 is TGTGCCAGCACACGACAGGGATTGGGCTACACCTTC. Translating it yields CASTRQGLGYTF.

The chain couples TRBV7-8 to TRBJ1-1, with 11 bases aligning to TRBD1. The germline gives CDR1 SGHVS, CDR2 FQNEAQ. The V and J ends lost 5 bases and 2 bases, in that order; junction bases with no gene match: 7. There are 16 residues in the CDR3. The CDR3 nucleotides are TGTGCCAGCAGCCAGGACAGGGGGCGCTTAAACACTGAAGCTTTCTTT. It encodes CASSQDRGRLNTEAFF. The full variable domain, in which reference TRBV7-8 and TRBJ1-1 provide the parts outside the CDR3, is GAGVSQSPRYKVAKRGQDVALRCDPISGHVSLFWYQQALGQGPEFLTYFQNEAQLDKSGLPSDRFFAERPEGSVSTLKIQRTQQEDSAVYLCASSQDRGRLNTEAFFGQGTRLTVV.

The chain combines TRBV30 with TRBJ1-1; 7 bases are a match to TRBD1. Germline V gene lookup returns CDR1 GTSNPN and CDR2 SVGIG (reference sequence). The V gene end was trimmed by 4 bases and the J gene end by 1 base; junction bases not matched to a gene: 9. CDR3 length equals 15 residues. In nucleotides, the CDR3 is TGTGCCTGGATTAAGAGGGGGCAGAGGAACACTGAAGCTTTCTTT. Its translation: CAWIKRGQRNTEAFF. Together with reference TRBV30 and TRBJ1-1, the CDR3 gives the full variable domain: SQTIHQWPATLVQPVGSPLSLECTVEGTSNPNLYWYRQAAGRGLQLLFYSVGIGQISSEVPQNLSASRPQDRQFILSSKKLLLSDSGFYLCAWIKRGQRNTEAFFGQGTRLTVV.

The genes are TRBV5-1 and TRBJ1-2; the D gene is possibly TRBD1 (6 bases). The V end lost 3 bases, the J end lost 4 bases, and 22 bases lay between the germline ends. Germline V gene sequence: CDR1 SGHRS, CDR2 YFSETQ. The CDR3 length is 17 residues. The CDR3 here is CASSSRTETGITYGYTF. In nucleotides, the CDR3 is TGCGCCAGCAGCTCCAGAACCGAGACAGGTATTACCTATGGCTACACCTTC. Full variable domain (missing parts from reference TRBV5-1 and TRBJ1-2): KAGVTQTPRYLIKTRGQQVTLSCSPISGHRSVSWYQQTPGQGLQFLFEYFSETQRNKGNFPGRFSGRQFSNSRSEMNVSTLELGDSALYLCASSSRTETGITYGYTFGSGTRLTVV.

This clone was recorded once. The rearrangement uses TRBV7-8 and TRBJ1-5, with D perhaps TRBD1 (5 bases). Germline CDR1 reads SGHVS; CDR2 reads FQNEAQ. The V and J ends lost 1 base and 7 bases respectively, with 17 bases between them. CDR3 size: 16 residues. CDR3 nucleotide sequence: TGTGCCAGCAGCTTAGGTGTCCAGGGCTCAGGACAGCCCCAGCATTTT. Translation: CASSLGVQGSGQPQHF.

CDR3 loop: CASSSSSGETQYF. The CDR3 coding sequence is TGTGCCAGCAGTTCATCTAGCGGGGAGACCCAGTACTTC. The chain links TRBV27 to TRBJ2-5, with 8 nucleotides matching TRBD2. CDR3 length: 13 residues. With 4 bases clipped from V and 5 bases from J, the junction kept 3 bases outside the gene matches. Looked up from germline, CDR1 is MNHEY and CDR2 is SMNVEV (reference sequence).

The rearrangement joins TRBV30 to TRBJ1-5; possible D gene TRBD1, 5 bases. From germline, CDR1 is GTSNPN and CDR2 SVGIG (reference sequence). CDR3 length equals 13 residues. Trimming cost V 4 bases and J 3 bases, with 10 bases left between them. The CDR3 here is CAWTGNSNQPQHF. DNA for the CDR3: TGTGCCTGGACAGGGAATTCCAATCAGCCCCAGCATTTT.

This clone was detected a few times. CDR3: CASSSGGANSPLHF. In nucleotides, the CDR3 is TGTGCCAGCAGTTCGGGGGGAGCGAATTCACCCCTCCACTTT. The V gene is TRBV3-1 (or the pseudogene TRBV3-2), the J gene TRBJ1-6, with D perhaps TRBD1 (5 bases). Germline CDR1 and CDR2: LGHDT and YNNKEL (reference sequence). CDR3 length: 14 residues. Deletions cut 6 bases from V and 7 bases from J, with 13 bases between.

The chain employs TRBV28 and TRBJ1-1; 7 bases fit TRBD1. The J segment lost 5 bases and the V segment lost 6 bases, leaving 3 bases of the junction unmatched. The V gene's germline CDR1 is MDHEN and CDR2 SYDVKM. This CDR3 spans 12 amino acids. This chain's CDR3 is CASRHRGTEAFF. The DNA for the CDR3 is TGTGCCAGCAGACACAGGGGTACTGAAGCTTTCTTT.

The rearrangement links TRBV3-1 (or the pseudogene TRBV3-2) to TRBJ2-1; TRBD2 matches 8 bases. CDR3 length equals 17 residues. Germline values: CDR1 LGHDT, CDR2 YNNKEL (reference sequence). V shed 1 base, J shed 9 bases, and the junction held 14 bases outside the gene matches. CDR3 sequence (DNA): TGTGCCAGCAGCCAAGTCGGGGGGGCAGGGGAGAGCGGTGAGCAGTTCTTC. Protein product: CASSQVGGAGESGEQFF.

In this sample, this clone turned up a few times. CDR3 sequence reads: CASSLSRTSGAYEQYV. In DNA form, the CDR3 reads TGTGCCAGCAGCTTATCCCGGACTAGCGGGGCCTACGAGCAGTACGTC. V gene TRBV7-2 combines with J gene TRBJ2-7; 12 nucleotides agree with TRBD2. V trimming: 2 bases; J trimming: 2 bases; junction bases outside the gene matches: 4. The CDR3 has 16 residues. Germline V gene data show CDR1 as SGHTA and CDR2 as FQGNSA.

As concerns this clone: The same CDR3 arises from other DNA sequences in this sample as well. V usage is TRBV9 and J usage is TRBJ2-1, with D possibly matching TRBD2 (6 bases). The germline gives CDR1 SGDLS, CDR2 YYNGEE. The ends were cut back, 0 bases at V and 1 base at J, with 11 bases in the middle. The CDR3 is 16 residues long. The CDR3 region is CASSVDSGESYNEQFF. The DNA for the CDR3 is TGTGCCAGCAGCGTAGATTCGGGGGAGTCCTACAATGAGCAGTTCTTC.

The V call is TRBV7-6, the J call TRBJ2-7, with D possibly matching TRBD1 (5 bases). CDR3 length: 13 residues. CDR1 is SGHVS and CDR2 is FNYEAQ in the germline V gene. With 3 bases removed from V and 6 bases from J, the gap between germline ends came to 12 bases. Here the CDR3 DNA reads TGTGCCAGCAGCTTCGACAGATTGGGCGAGCAGTACTTC. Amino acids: CASSFDRLGEQYF.

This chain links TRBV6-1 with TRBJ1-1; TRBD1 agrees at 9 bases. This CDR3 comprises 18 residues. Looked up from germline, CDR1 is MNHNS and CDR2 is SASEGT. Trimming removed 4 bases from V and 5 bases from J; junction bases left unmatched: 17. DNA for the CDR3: TGTGCCAGCAGTGGACTCCCGGGACAGGGAGAAGGTGGAACTGAAGCTTTCTTT. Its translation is CASSGLPGQGEGGTEAFF.

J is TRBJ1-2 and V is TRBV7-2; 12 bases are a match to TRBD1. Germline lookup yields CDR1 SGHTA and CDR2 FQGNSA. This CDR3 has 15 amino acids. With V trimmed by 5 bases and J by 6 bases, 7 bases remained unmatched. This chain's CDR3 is CASSPGDRGPDGYTF. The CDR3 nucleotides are TGTGCCAGCAGCCCCGGGGACAGGGGGCCGGATGGCTACACCTTC.

For the CDR3, the DNA is TGCAGCGTTGAAGAGGCAGGGACAGATACGCAGTATTTT. Amino acid sequence: CSVEEAGTDTQYF. The chain recombines TRBV29-1 with TRBJ2-3; D might be TRBD1 (5 bases). The CDR3 length is 13 residues. Trimming stripped 0 bases from V and 3 bases from J, with 7 bases between. Germline V gene data show CDR1 as SQVTM and CDR2 as ANQGSEA.

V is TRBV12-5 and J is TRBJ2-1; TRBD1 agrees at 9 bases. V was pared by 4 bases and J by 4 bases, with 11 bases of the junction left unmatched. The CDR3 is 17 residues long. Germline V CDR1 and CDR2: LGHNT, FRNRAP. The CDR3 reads CASGSATGGLEYNEQFF. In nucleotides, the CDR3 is TGTGCTAGTGGTTCGGCAACAGGGGGCTTGGAATACAATGAGCAGTTCTTC.

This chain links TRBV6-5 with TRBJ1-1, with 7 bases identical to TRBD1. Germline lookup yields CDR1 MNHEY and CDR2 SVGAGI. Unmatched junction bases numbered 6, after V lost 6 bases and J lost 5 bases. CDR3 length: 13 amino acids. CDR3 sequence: CASSHRGETEAFF. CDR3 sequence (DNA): TGTGCCAGCAGCCACAGGGGCGAGACTGAAGCTTTCTTT.

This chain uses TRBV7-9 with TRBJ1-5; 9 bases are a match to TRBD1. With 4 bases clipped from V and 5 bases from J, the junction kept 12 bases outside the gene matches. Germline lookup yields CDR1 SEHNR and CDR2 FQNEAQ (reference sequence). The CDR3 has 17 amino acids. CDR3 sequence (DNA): TGTGCCAGCAGCTCGACGGGACAGGGAAACGGGGATCAGCCCCAGCATTTT. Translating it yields CASSSTGQGNGDQPQHF.

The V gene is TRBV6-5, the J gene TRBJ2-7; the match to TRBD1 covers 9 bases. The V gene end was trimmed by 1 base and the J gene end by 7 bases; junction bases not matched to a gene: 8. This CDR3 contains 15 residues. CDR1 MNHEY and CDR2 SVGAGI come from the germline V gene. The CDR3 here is CASSYLGQGLREQYV. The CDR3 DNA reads TGTGCCAGCAGTTACTTGGGACAGGGCTTACGGGAGCAGTACGTC.

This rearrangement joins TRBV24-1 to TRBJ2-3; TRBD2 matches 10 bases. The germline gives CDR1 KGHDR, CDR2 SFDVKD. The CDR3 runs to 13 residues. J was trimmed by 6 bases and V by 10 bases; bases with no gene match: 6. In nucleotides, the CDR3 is TGTGCCACTCTAGCGGGGGACATGGATACGCAGTATTTT. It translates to CATLAGDMDTQYF.

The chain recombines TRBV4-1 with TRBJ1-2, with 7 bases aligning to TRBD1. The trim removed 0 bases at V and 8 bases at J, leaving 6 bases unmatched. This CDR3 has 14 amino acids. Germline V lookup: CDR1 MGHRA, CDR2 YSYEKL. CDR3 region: CASSQDRGPRGYTF. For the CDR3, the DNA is TGCGCCAGCAGCCAAGATAGGGGGCCGCGGGGCTACACCTTC.

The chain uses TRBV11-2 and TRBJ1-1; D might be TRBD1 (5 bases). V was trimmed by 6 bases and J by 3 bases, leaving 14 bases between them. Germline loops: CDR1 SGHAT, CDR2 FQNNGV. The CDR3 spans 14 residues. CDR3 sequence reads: CASRTGLLDTEAFF. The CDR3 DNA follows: TGTGCCAGCAGAACGGGACTCCTGGACACTGAAGCTTTCTTT.

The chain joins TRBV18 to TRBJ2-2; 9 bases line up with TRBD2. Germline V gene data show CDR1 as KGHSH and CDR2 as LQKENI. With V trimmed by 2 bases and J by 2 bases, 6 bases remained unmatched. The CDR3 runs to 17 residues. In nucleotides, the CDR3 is TGTGCCAGCTCACCATCGGGACTAGCTACTAACACCGGGGAGCTGTTTTTT. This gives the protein CASSPSGLATNTGELFF.

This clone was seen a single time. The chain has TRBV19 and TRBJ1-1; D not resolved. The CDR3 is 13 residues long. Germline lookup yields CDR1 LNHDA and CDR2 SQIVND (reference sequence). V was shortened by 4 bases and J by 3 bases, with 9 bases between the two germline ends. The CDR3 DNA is TGTGCCAGTAGTACCCTCAGATACACTGAAGCTTTCTTT. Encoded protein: CASSTLRYTEAFF. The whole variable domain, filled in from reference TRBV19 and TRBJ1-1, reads DGGITQSPKYLFRKEGQNVTLSCEQNLNHDAMYWYRQDPGQGLRLIYYSQIVNDFQKGDIAEGYSVSREKKESFPLTVTSAQKNPTAFYLCASSTLRYTEAFFGQGTRLTVV.